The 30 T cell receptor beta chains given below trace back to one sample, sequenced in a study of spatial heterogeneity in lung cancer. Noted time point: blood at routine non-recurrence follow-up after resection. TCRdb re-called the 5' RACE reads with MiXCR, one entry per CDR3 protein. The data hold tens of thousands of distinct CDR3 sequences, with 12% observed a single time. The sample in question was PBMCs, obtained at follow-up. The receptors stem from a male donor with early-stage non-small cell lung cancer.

The CDR3 loop reads CASSPQGTSNQPQHF. Written as DNA, the CDR3 is TGTGCCAGCAGCCCCCAGGGCACGAGCAATCAGCCCCAGCATTTT. This chain uses TRBV7-9 with TRBJ1-5; perhaps TRBD1 as D (5 bases). The CDR3 is 15 amino acids. V was shortened by 5 bases and J by 1 base, with 12 bases between the two germline ends. CDR1 is SEHNR, CDR2 FQNEAQ, per germline (reference sequence).

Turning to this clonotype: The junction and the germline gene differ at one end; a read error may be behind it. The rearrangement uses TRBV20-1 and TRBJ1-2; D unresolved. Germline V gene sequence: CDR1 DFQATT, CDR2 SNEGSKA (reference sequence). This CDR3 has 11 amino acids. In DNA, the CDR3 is TGCAGTGCTAGAACAGACTATGGCTACATCTTC. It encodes CSARTDYGYIF.

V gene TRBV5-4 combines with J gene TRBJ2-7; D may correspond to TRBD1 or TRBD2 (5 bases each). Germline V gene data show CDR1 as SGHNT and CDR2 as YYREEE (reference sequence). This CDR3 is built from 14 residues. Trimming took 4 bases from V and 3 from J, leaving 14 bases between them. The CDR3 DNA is TGTGCCAGCAGCCCGCCGGGACGGAACTACGAGCAGTACTTC. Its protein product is CASSPPGRNYEQYF.

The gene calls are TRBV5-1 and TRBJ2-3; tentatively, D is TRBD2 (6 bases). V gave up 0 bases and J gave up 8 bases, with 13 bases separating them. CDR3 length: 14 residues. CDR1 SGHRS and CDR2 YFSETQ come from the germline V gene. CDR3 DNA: TGCGCCAGCAGCTTGGTCGAGAGGAGGGGTACGCAGTATTTT. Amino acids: CASSLVERRGTQYF. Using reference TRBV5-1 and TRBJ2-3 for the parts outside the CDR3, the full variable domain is KAGVTQTPRYLIKTRGQQVTLSCSPISGHRSVSWYQQTPGQGLQFLFEYFSETQRNKGNFPGRFSGRQFSNSRSEMNVSTLELGDSALYLCASSLVERRGTQYFGPGTRLTVL.

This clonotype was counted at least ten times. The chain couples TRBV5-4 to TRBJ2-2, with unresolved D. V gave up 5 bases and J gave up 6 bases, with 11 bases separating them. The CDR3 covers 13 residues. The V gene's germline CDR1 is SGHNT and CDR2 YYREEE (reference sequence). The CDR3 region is CASSFTMAGELFF. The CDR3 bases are TGTGCCAGCAGTTTCACAATGGCCGGGGAGCTGTTTTTT.

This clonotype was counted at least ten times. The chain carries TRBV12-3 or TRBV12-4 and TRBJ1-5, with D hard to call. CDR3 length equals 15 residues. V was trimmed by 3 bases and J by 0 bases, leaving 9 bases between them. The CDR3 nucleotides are TGTGCCAGCAGTTTTGGGGAGTTTAGCAATCAGCCCCAGCATTTT. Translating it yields CASSFGEFSNQPQHF.

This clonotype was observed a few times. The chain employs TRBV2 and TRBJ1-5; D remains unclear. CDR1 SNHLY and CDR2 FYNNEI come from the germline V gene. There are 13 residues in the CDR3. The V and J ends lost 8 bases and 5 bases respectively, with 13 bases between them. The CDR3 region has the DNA TGTGCCAGCGGCTCGCAGCGGGATCAGCCCCAGCATTTT. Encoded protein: CASGSQRDQPQHF.

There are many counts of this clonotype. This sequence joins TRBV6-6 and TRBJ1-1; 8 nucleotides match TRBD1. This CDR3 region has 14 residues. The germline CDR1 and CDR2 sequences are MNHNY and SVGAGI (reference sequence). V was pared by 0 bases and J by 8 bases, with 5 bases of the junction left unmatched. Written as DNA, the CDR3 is TGTGCCAGCAGTTACTCGGCAGGGGGCCAGGAAGCTTTCTTT. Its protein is CASSYSAGGQEAFF.

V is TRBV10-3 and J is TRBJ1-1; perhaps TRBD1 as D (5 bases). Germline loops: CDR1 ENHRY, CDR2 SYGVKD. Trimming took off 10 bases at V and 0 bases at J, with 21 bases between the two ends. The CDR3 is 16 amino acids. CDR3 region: CATSQRQGSMNTEAFF. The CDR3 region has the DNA TGTGCCACCTCCCAGAGGCAGGGTTCAATGAACACTGAAGCTTTCTTT.

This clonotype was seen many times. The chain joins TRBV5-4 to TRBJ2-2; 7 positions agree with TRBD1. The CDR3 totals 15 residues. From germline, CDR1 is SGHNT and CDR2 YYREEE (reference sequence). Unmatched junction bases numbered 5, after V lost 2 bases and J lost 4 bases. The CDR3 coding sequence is TGTGCCAGCAGCTTTAACAGGGGACCCACCGGGGAGCTGTTTTTT. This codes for CASSFNRGPTGELFF.

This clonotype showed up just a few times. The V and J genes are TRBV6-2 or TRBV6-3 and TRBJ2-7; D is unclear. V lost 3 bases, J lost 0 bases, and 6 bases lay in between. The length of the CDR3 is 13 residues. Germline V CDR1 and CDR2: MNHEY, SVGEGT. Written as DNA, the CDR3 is TGTGCCAGCAGTTATTCCATCTCCTACGAGCAGTACTTC. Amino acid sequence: CASSYSISYEQYF.

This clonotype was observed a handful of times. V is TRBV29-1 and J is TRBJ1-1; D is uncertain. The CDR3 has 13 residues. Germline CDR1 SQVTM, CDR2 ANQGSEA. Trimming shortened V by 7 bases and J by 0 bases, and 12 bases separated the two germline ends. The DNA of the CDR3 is TGCAGCGGTGCGAAGAGGGTGAACACTGAAGCTTTCTTT. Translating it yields CSGAKRVNTEAFF.

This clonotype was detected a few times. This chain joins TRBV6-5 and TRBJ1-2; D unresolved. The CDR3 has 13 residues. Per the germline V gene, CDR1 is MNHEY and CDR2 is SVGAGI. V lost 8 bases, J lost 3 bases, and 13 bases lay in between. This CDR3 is CASGFQAYYGYTF. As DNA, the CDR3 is TGTGCCAGCGGTTTCCAGGCTTACTATGGCTACACCTTC.

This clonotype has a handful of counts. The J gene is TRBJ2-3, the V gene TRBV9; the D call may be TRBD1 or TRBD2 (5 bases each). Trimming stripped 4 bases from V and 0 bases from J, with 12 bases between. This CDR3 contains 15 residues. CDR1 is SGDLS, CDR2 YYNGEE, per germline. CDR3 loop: CASSKLGTSTDTQYF. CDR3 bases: TGTGCCAGCAGCAAACTGGGGACCAGCACAGATACGCAGTATTTT. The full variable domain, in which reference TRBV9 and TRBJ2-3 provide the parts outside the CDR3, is DSGVTQTPKHLITATGQRVTLRCSPRSGDLSVYWYQQSLDQGLQFLIQYYNGEERAKGNILERFSAQQFPDLHSELNLSSLELGDSALYFCASSKLGTSTDTQYFGPGTRLTVL.

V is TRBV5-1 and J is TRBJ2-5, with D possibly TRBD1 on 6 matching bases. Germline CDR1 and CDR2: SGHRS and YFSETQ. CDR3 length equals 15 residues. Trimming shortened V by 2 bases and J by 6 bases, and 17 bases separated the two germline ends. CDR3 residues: CASSLVDAGEQTQYF. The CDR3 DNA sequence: TGCGCCAGCAGCTTAGTGGACGCAGGGGAGCAGACCCAGTACTTC.

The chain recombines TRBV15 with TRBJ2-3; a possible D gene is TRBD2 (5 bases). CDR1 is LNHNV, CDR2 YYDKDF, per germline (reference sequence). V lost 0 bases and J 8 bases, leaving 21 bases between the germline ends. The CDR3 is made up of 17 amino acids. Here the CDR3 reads CATSRDLGGFRTATQYF. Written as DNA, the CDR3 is TGTGCCACCAGCAGAGACCTGGGCGGGTTCCGAACGGCTACGCAGTATTTT.

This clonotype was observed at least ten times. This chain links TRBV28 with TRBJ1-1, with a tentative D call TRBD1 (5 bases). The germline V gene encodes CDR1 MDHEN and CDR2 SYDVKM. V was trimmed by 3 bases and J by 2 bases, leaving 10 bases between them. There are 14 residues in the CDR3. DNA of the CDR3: TGTGCCAGCAGTTTGACCAGGGCAAACACTGAAGCTTTCTTT. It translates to CASSLTRANTEAFF.

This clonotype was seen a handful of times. CDR3 sequence: CASSYSYRYEQYF. In DNA, the CDR3 is TGTGCCAGCAGTTACTCGTATAGATACGAGCAGTACTTC. This chain links TRBV6-5 with TRBJ2-7; no clear D gene. With 0 bases removed from V and 4 bases from J, the gap between germline ends came to 7 bases. The V gene's germline CDR1 is MNHEY and CDR2 SVGAGI. There are 13 residues in the CDR3.

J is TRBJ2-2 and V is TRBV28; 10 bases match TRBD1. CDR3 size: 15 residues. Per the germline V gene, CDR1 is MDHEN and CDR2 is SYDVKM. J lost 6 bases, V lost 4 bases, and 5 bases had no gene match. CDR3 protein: CASSWDRGYSGELFF. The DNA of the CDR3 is TGTGCCAGCAGTTGGGACAGGGGATACTCCGGGGAGCTGTTTTTT.

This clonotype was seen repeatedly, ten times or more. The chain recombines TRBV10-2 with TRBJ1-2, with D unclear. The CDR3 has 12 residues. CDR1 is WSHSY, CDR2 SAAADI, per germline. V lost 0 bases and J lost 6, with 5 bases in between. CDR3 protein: CASSESGDGYTF. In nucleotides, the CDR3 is TGCGCCAGCAGTGAGTCTGGAGATGGCTACACCTTC.

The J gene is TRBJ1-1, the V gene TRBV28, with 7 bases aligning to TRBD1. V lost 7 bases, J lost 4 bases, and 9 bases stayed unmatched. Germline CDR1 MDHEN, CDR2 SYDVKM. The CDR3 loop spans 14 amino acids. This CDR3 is CASKTGTVPTEAFF. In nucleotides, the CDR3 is TGTGCCAGCAAAACCGGGACAGTGCCCACTGAAGCTTTCTTT.

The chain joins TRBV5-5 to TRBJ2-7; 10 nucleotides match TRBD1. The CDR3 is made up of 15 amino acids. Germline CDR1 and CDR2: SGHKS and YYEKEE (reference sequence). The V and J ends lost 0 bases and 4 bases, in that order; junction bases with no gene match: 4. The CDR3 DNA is TGTGCCAGCAGCTTGGCGAGGGACAGGGGATACGAGCAGTACTTC. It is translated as CASSLARDRGYEQYF. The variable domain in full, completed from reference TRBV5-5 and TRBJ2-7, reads DAGVTQSPTHLIKTRGQQVTLRCSPISGHKSVSWYQQVLGQGPQFIFQYYEKEERGRGNFPDRFSARQFPNYSSELNVNALLLGDSALYLCASSLARDRGYEQYFGPGTRLTVT.

CDR3 loop: CAAGWTGTEAFF. The CDR3 DNA reads TGTGCCGCGGGTTGGACAGGGACTGAAGCTTTCTTT. The chain has TRBV6-1 and TRBJ1-1; 8 bases line up with TRBD1. CDR3 length: 12 residues. Germline trimming cut 11 bases from V and 5 bases from J; bases unmatched to any gene: 7. Per the germline V gene, CDR1 is MNHNS and CDR2 is SASEGT.

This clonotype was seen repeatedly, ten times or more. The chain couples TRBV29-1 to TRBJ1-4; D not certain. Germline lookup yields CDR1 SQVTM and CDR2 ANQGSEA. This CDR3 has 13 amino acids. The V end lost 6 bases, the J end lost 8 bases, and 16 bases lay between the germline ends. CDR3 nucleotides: TGCAGCGTGACGACGACGGCTCAAGAAAAACTGTTTTTT. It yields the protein CSVTTTAQEKLFF. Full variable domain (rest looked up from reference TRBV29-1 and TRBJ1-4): SAVISQKPSRDICQRGTSLTIQCQVDSQVTMMFWYRQQPGQSLTLIATANQGSEATYESGFVIDKFPISRPNLTFSTLTVSNMSPEDSSIYLCSVTTTAQEKLFFGSGTQLSVL.

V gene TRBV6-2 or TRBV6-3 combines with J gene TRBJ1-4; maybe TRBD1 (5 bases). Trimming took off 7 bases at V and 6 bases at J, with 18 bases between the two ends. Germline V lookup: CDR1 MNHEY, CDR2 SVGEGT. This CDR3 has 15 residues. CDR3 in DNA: TGTGCCAGCAACCCCACCGGGACGGGCCATGAAAAACTGTTTTTT. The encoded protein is CASNPTGTGHEKLFF.

The CDR3 reads CASTNREGVKQYF. The CDR3 nucleotides read TGTGCCAGCACTAATCGGGAGGGGGTGAAGCAGTATTTT. The V gene is TRBV2, the J gene TRBJ2-3; 8 bases are a match to TRBD2. CDR3 length equals 13 residues. Germline values: CDR1 SNHLY, CDR2 FYNNEI. V was pared by 7 bases and J by 11 bases, with 11 bases of the junction left unmatched.

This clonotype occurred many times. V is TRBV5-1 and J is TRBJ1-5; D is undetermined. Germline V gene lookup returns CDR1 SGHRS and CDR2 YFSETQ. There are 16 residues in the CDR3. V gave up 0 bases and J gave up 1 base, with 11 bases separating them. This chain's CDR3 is CASSLGSLGSNQPQHF. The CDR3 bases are TGCGCCAGCAGCTTGGGCTCTTTAGGGAGCAATCAGCCCCAGCATTTT.

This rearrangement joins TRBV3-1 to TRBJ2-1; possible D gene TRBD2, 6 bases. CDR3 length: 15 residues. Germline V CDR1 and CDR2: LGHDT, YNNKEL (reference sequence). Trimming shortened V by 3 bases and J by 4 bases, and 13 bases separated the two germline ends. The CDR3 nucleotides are TGTGCCAGCAGCCACAACCGGGACTCGTACAATGAGCAGTTCTTC. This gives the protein CASSHNRDSYNEQFF.

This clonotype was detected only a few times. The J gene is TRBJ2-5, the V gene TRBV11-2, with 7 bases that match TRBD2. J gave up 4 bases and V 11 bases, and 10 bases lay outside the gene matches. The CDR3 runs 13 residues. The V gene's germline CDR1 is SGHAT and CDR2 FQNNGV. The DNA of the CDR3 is TGTGCCTCCCGGGGGAGGGCGGGAGAGACCCAGTACTTC. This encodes CASRGRAGETQYF. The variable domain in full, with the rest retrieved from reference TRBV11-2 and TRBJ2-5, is EAGVAQSPRYKIIEKRQSVAFWCNPISGHATLYWYQQILGQGPKLLIQFQNNGVVDDSQLPKDRFSAERLKGVDSTLKIQPAKLEDSAVYLCASRGRAGETQYFGPGTRLLVL.

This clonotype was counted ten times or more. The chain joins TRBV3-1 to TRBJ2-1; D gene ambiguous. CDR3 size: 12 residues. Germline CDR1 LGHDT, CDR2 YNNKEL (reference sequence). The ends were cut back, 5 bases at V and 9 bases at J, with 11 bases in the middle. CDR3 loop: CASSSRLSEQFF. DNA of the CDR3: TGTGCCAGCAGCTCCCGGCTGAGTGAGCAGTTCTTC.